This is a list of T cell receptor beta chains from one sample in a study of shared clonotypes between healthy human individuals. Clones were sequenced by immunoSEQ multiplex PCR, and TCRdb holds only the in-frame ones, with some missing. The sample shows around 1,100,000 clones, 70% to 80% of them seen only once. Material for sequencing was memory CD4+ T cells from PBMCs. The receptors stem from a man aged 18 to 30 in good health. Some clones in this sample may be carry-over from other donors' samples. Both conserved end residues are part of each CDR3. Each record gives: J gene, V gene, CDR3 protein.

j_call: TRBJ2-1; v_call: TRBV11-2; cdr3_aa: CASSRGGVYNEQFF
j_call: TRBJ1-1; v_call: TRBV5-6; cdr3_aa: CASGQGRRNTEAFF
j_call: TRBJ2-5; v_call: TRBV28; cdr3_aa: CASSHMGGLAGGMETQYF
j_call: TRBJ2-2; v_call: TRBV18; cdr3_aa: CASSITVAFTGELFF
j_call: TRBJ2-5; v_call: TRBV7-8; cdr3_aa: CASSSGLATDRTRETQYF
j_call: TRBJ2-2; v_call: TRBV6-1; cdr3_aa: CASSERGYPGELFF
j_call: TRBJ1-1; v_call: TRBV5-4; cdr3_aa: CASSLFNTEAFF
j_call: TRBJ2-1; v_call: TRBV7-3; cdr3_aa: CASSAWGGRALGDNEQFF
j_call: TRBJ1-4; v_call: TRBV7-8; cdr3_aa: CASSSSGGSNEKLFF
j_call: TRBJ1-3; v_call: TRBV30; cdr3_aa: CAWETGAGNTIYF
j_call: TRBJ1-4; v_call: TRBV29-1; cdr3_aa: CSGGDRGEKLFF
j_call: TRBJ2-2; v_call: TRBV10-3; cdr3_aa: CATSGGRGTGELFF
j_call: TRBJ2-3; v_call: TRBV7-3; cdr3_aa: CASSLPAQGRKYF
j_call: TRBJ2-1; v_call: TRBV7-9; cdr3_aa: CASSIRPTGEQFF
j_call: TRBJ2-2; v_call: TRBV6-1; cdr3_aa: CASSEAGVGTGELFF
j_call: TRBJ2-7; v_call: TRBV28; cdr3_aa: CASGSRSYEQYF
j_call: TRBJ2-1; v_call: TRBV2; cdr3_aa: CASSGYYNEQFF
j_call: TRBJ1-1; v_call: TRBV4-1; cdr3_aa: CASSLWGHPNTEAFF
j_call: TRBJ2-1; v_call: TRBV25-1; cdr3_aa: CASSGLLSFGNEQFF
j_call: TRBJ1-2; v_call: TRBV11-2; cdr3_aa: CASSLLRGPWGTSYTF
j_call: TRBJ1-5; v_call: TRBV4-1; cdr3_aa: CASSRVEGAGQPQHF
j_call: TRBJ1-3; v_call: TRBV18; cdr3_aa: CASSPTSSGGNTIYF
j_call: TRBJ2-3; v_call: TRBV6-5; cdr3_aa: CASRRTGGTDTQYF
j_call: TRBJ2-1; v_call: TRBV7-8; cdr3_aa: CASSLGLTSGAHNEQFF
j_call: TRBJ1-2; v_call: TRBV5-1; cdr3_aa: CASTGQGADYGYTF
j_call: TRBJ2-3; v_call: TRBV23-1; cdr3_aa: CASSQADPRATSGSTDTQYF
j_call: TRBJ2-7; v_call: TRBV7-2; cdr3_aa: CASSLQGPYEQYF
j_call: TRBJ1-1; v_call: TRBV4-1; cdr3_aa: CATHMGRGGTNTEAFF
j_call: TRBJ1-2; v_call: TRBV11-3; cdr3_aa: CASRRAESYGYTF
j_call: TRBJ1-1; v_call: TRBV4-3; cdr3_aa: CASSLRTGSNTEAFF
j_call: TRBJ2-6; v_call: TRBV5-5; cdr3_aa: CASSYLVSGANVLTF
j_call: TRBJ2-1; v_call: TRBV7-8; cdr3_aa: CASSSTFWTSSYNEQFF
j_call: TRBJ2-3; v_call: TRBV28; cdr3_aa: CASSADSPTDTQYF
j_call: TRBJ2-3; v_call: TRBV10-2; cdr3_aa: CASSKTSGREVIRDTQYF
j_call: TRBJ1-5; v_call: TRBV2; cdr3_aa: CASRVLSNQPQHF
j_call: TRBJ2-1; v_call: TRBV11-1; cdr3_aa: CASSGPSGRVLDEQFF
j_call: TRBJ2-5; v_call: TRBV7-2; cdr3_aa: CASSLGAGTPQETQYF
j_call: TRBJ1-4; v_call: TRBV27; cdr3_aa: CASSPHRETNEKLFF
j_call: TRBJ2-3; v_call: TRBV25-1; cdr3_aa: CASSELETSADTQYF
j_call: TRBJ2-5; v_call: TRBV4-1; cdr3_aa: CASSQDWGDLWETQYF
j_call: TRBJ1-1; v_call: TRBV5-1; cdr3_aa: CASSASTGVWTEAFF
j_call: TRBJ2-2; v_call: TRBV7-7; cdr3_aa: CASSLVAGGPGELFF
j_call: TRBJ2-2; v_call: TRBV25-1; cdr3_aa: CASSEYEGQGDTGELFF
j_call: TRBJ2-3; v_call: TRBV11-2; cdr3_aa: CASSFRTEYFTDTQYF